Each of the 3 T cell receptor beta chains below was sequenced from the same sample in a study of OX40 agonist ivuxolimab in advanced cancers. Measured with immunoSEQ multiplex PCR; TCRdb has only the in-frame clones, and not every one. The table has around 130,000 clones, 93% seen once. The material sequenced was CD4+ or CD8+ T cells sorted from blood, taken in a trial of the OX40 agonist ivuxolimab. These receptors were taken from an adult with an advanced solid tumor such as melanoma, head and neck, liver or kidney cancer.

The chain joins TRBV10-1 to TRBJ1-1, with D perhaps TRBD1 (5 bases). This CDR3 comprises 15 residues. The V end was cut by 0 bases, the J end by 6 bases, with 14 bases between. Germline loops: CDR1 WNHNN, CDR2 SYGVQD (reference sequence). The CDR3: CASSESIGQGAEAFF. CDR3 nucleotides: TGCGCCAGCAGTGAGTCTATTGGGCAGGGCGCTGAAGCTTTCTTT.

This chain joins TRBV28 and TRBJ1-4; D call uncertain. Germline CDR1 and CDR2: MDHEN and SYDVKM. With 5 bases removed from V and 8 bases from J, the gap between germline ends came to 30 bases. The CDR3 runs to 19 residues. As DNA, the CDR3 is TGTGCCAGCAGTCCTGATTTATCCCCTTTCAAAGATGGAGGGGAAAAACTGTTTTTT. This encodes CASSPDLSPFKDGGEKLFF.

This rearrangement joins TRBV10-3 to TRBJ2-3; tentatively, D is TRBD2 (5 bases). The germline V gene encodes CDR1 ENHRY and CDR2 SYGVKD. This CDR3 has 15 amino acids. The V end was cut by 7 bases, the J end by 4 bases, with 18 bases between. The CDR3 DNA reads TGTGCCATCAAGGAGGCGGAATCAGCCGCAGATACGCAGTATTTT. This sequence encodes CAIKEAESAADTQYF.